Given below is one TCR beta chain in context. Its antigen remains unknown. CDR3 length: 14 residues. The germline V and J ends were trimmed by 8 bases and 5 bases, with 19 bases remaining between them. Germline V gene data show CDR1 as MNHEY and CDR2 as SVGAGI. It was into CD45RA+ naive and CD45RA-negative memory subsets that the CD4+ cells were split. This entry comes from a study of shared clonotypes between healthy human individuals. Profiled with immunoSEQ multiplex PCR; TCRdb holds only in-frame clones, not every one. The profile shows about 1.5 million clones, 95% to 99% of them singletons. Study outcomes and limitations: Naive subsets typically showed greater estimated richness than memory subsets. Relative to their counterparts shared across all four donors, non-shared clonotypes exhibited diminished generation probabilities.

The receptor comes from a man aged 25 to 45 in good health. The V call is TRBV6-5, the J call TRBJ2-7; a weak D match, TRBD1 (5 bases). The sample taken for sequencing was naive CD4+ T cells sorted from blood. This sample's subset: CD45RA+ positively selected. CDR3 nucleotide sequence: TGTGCCAGCTCCCTCACACAGGTGGCCCACGAGCAGTACTTC. This codes for CASSLTQVAHEQYF.